Listed below are T cell receptor beta chains from one sample, sequenced in a study of human T cells and chemical hapten exposure. TCRdb processed the RACE reads anew with MiXCR; each CDR3 protein has one entry. The sample has around 120,000 distinct CDR3 sequences, roughly 13% seen once. Sample: whole blood, taken in connection with sensitization to the hapten diphenylcyclopropenone (DPC). All receptors derive from a woman under 30 with alopecia areata. Some clones in this sample may be carry-over from other donors' samples. The CDR3 runs from the conserved cysteine through the conserved F or W. The order of the fields is J gene, V gene, clone size, D gene, CDR3 protein, CDR3 DNA. The D gene is left open where the match is weak. Size is stated for part of the rows, as once, few or many counts, or as a class when the clone is expanded.

J gene: TRBJ2-7; V gene: TRBV7-2; clone size: .; D gene: .; CDR3 protein: CASSLARASYEQYF; CDR3 DNA: TGTGCCAGCAGCTTAGCGAGGGCCTCCTACGAGCAGTACTTC
J gene: TRBJ1-6; V gene: TRBV3-1; clone size: few; D gene: .; CDR3 protein: CASSQTWASDSPLHF; CDR3 DNA: TGTGCCAGCAGCCAAACTTGGGCTTCTGATTCACCCCTCCACTTT
J gene: TRBJ2-5; V gene: TRBV7-9; clone size: few; D gene: .; CDR3 protein: CASSLGEQSIQETQYF; CDR3 DNA: TGTGCCAGCAGCTTAGGCGAACAGTCGATCCAAGAGACCCAGTACTTC
J gene: TRBJ2-6; V gene: TRBV5-6; clone size: few; D gene: .; CDR3 protein: CASSLIGLSGANVLTF; CDR3 DNA: TGTGCCAGCAGCTTGATAGGGCTCTCTGGGGCCAACGTCCTGACTTTC
J gene: TRBJ2-1; V gene: TRBV4-1; clone size: few; D gene: TRBD2; CDR3 protein: CASSQVLGASGGYEQFF; CDR3 DNA: TGCGCCAGCAGCCAAGTTTTAGGGGCTAGCGGGGGGTATGAGCAGTTCTTC
J gene: TRBJ1-1; V gene: TRBV12-3/TRBV12-4; clone size: few; D gene: TRBD1; CDR3 protein: CASSLGTALEAFF; CDR3 DNA: TGTGCCAGCAGCCTCGGGACAGCCCTTGAAGCTTTCTTT
J gene: TRBJ2-7; V gene: TRBV25-1; clone size: many; D gene: .; CDR3 protein: CASSDLTAPYEQYF; CDR3 DNA: TGTGCCAGCAGTGATTTGACAGCACCCTACGAGCAGTACTTC
J gene: TRBJ2-3; V gene: TRBV21-1; clone size: .; D gene: .; CDR3 protein: CASSIGGGPDTQYF; CDR3 DNA: TGTGCCAGCAGCATAGGAGGGGGCCCAGATACGCAGTATTTT
J gene: TRBJ2-5; V gene: TRBV29-1; clone size: many; D gene: .; CDR3 protein: CSVEWPQETQYF; CDR3 DNA: TGCAGCGTTGAATGGCCCCAGGAGACCCAGTACTTC
J gene: TRBJ2-3; V gene: TRBV20-1; clone size: .; D gene: TRBD1; CDR3 protein: CSAKDRISTDTQYF; CDR3 DNA: TGCAGTGCTAAGGACAGGATTAGCACAGATACGCAGTATTTT